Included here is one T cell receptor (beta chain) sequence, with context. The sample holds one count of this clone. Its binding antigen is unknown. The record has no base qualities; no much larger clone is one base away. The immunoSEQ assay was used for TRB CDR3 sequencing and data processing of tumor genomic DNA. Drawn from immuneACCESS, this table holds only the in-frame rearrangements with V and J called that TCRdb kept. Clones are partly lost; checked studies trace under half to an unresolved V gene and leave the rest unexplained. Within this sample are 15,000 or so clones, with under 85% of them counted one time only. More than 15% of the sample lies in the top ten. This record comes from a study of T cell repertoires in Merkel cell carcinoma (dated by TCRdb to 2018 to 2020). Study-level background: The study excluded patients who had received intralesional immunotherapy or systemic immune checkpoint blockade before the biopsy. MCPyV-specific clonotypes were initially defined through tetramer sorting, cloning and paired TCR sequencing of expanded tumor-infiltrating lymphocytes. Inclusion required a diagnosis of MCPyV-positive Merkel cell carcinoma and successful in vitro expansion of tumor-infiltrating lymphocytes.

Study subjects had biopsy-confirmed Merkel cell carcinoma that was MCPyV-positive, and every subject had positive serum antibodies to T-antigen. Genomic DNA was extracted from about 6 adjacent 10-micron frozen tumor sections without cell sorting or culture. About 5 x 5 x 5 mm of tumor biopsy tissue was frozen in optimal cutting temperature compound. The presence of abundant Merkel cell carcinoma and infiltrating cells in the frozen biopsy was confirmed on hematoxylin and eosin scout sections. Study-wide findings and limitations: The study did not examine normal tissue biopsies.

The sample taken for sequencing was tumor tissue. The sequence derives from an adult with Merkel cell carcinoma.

The CDR3 protein is CASSAAMAASSSYNEQFF. At the DNA level, the sequence is TGCGCCAGCAGTGCCGCCATGGCGGCCTCAAGCTCCTACAATGAGCAGTTCTTC. Recombination linked TRBV5-1 to TRBJ2-1; the D gene cannot be resolved reliably. The V and J ends are trimmed by 5 bases and 0 bases, leaving 21 bases between them. Measured from the cysteine to the phenylalanine, the CDR3 is 18 residues long. Only the CDR3 part of the read is kept: 54 bases, read in frame from the first base. According to the germline V gene, CDR1 reads SGHRS and CDR2 reads YFSETQ.